The clone carrying this TCR beta chain was seen a handful of times. The germline gives CDR1 SGHRS, CDR2 YFSETQ. With 1 base removed from V and 3 bases from J, the gap between germline ends came to 10 bases. The CDR3 contains 15 residues. TCRdb independently ran MiXCR on the 5' RACE reads; one entry per CDR3 protein. The sample lists about 50,000 distinct CDR3 sequences, 28% occurring once. Naive CD4+ cells had CD25+ Tregs removed. The source material was naive CD4+ T cells sorted from blood. Subset specified: naive CD4+ T cells, CD4+CD45RA+CD25-. This clonotype was sampled from a female donor with breast cancer. This chain links TRBV5-1 with TRBJ2-2; D not certain. As DNA, the CDR3 is TGCGCCAGCAGCTTGTCACGGCAGGACACCGGGGAGCTGTTTTTT. Translating gives CASSLSRQDTGELFF. The whole variable domain, filled in from reference TRBV5-1 and TRBJ2-2, reads KAGVTQTPRYLIKTRGQQVTLSCSPISGHRSVSWYQQTPGQGLQFLFEYFSETQRNKGNFPGRFSGRQFSNSRSEMNVSTLELGDSALYLCASSLSRQDTGELFFGEGSRLTVL.